The 8 T cell receptor beta chains reported below all come from one sample, sequenced in a study of ipilimumab plus nivolumab after autologous stem cell transplantation. Clones were sequenced by immunoSEQ multiplex PCR, and TCRdb holds only the in-frame ones, with some missing. The sample lists about 13,000 clones, 60% to 75% occurring once. The source was PBMCs, collected in a trial of ipilimumab plus nivolumab as post-transplant consolidation. The receptor source for this set is a male donor with diffuse large B-cell lymphoma.

The CDR3 protein is CASSQLGQGLTGELFF. CDR3 DNA sequence: TGCGCCAGCAGCCAATTGGGGCAGGGGCTCACCGGGGAGCTGTTTTTT. This chain links TRBV4-3 with TRBJ2-2, with D possibly TRBD1 on 6 matching bases. The ends were cut back, 2 bases at V and 4 bases at J, with 14 bases in the middle. The CDR3 runs 16 residues. Germline assignment: CDR1 LGHNA and CDR2 YSLEER.

V and J are TRBV25-1 and TRBJ2-3, with a possible D match to TRBD2 (5 bases). Germline V gene data show CDR1 as MGHDK and CDR2 as SYGVNS. This CDR3 is built from 16 residues. Trimming pared 2 bases from V and 2 bases from J, leaving 14 bases between. The DNA of the CDR3 is TGTGCCAGCAGTGAAGGCGTAGCGCAAAACACAGATACGCAGTATTTT. It specifies CASSEGVAQNTDTQYF.

This clone qualifies as medium-sized. The genes are TRBV2 and TRBJ1-2, with D uncertain. The CDR3 loop spans 14 amino acids. Germline loops: CDR1 SNHLY, CDR2 FYNNEI. Trimming shortened V by 0 bases and J by 4 bases, and 9 bases separated the two germline ends. The CDR3 region has the DNA TGTGCCAGCAGTGAAGCCTCGTTTCCCTATGGCTACACCTTC. It encodes CASSEASFPYGYTF.

The J gene is TRBJ1-2, the V gene TRBV7-9; tentative D call: TRBD1 (5 bases). Deletions cut 10 bases from V and 3 bases from J, with 9 bases between. Germline V gives CDR1 SEHNR, CDR2 FQNEAQ (reference sequence). The CDR3 sequence is 11 residues long. The CDR3 DNA reads as TGTGCCACTGGGGGGGACTATGGCTACACCTTC. Protein: CATGGDYGYTF.

The J gene is TRBJ1-2, the V gene TRBV29-1, with no clear D. Germline V CDR1 and CDR2: SQVTM, ANQGSEA. V was pared by 2 bases and J by 11 bases, with 12 bases between. This CDR3 has 11 amino acids. The CDR3 nucleotides are TGCAGCGTTGAACAGTGGGGTTTTTACACCTTC. This encodes CSVEQWGFYTF.

This rearrangement joins TRBV9 to TRBJ2-6, with D perhaps assigned TRBD1 or TRBD2 (5 bases each). V gave up 0 bases and J gave up 0 bases, with 13 bases separating them. Looked up from germline, CDR1 is SGDLS and CDR2 is YYNGEE. The CDR3 runs to 18 residues. CDR3 loop: CASSVEGTRSSGANVLTF. CDR3 DNA sequence: TGTGCCAGCAGCGTAGAAGGGACGAGGAGCTCTGGGGCCAACGTCCTGACTTTC. Based on the CDR3 plus reference TRBV9 and TRBJ2-6, the full variable domain is DSGVTQTPKHLITATGQRVTLRCSPRSGDLSVYWYQQSLDQGLQFLIQYYNGEERAKGNILERFSAQQFPDLHSELNLSSLELGDSALYFCASSVEGTRSSGANVLTFGAGSRLTVL.

This clone was counted only a few times. The V and J genes are TRBV15 and TRBJ2-2, with 9 positions matching TRBD2. J was trimmed by 4 bases and V by 0 bases; bases with no gene match: 6. This CDR3 has 17 residues. Per the germline V gene, CDR1 is LNHNV and CDR2 is YYDKDF (reference sequence). The CDR3 bases are TGTGCCACCAGCAGAGATCAGCGGGAGGTCGCCACCGGGGAGCTGTTTTTT. Protein sequence: CATSRDQREVATGELFF.

This chain connects TRBV9 to TRBJ2-7; D not certain. Germline V gives CDR1 SGDLS, CDR2 YYNGEE. The CDR3 extends over 14 amino acids. V gave up 1 base and J gave up 3 bases, with 11 bases separating them. The CDR3 DNA reads as TGTGCCAGCAGCGTACAGGCCCAAGGCTACGAGCAGTACTTC. Translation gives CASSVQAQGYEQYF.